This TCR beta chain emerged from a study of Ad26.COV2.S vaccination and SARS-CoV-2 variants. The CDR3 length is 15 residues. Germline assignment: CDR1 LGHNA and CDR2 YSLEER. The V and J ends lost 1 base and 3 bases, in that order; junction bases with no gene match: 3. The data were produced by immunoSEQ multiplex PCR, yet TCRdb's version contains in-frame clones alone and is incomplete. The sample lists about 390,000 clones, roughly nine tenths occurring once. The treatment denotes: roughly 19 received Ad26.COV2.S at low or high dose, single or two shots; about 5 received placebo; per-sample allocation not given. Samples were taken on day 63 after the first vaccine or placebo injection.

The source was peripheral blood, collected in a trial of Ad26.COV2.S vaccine versus placebo. The V and J genes are TRBV4-3 and TRBJ2-1; 7 bases fit TRBD2. The sequence was collected from a person between 18 and 59 years old who received the Ad26.COV2.S COVID-19 vaccine or a placebo. CDR3 bases: TGCGCCAGCAGCCAAGGTGGGGGGGGCTACAATGAGCAGTTCTTC. Amino acid sequence: CASSQGGGGYNEQFF.